A selection of T cell receptor beta chains follows, all from one sample in a study of T cell responses to AZD1222 COVID-19 vaccine. Sequencing used immunoSEQ multiplex PCR; TCRdb keeps in-frame clones, though not all of them. The table has tens of thousands of clones, around 90% seen once; the top ten hold roughly 6%. The source was peripheral blood, collected on day 0 of AZD1222 vaccination. The source is an adult in good health. The CDR3 runs from the conserved cysteine through the conserved F or W. The D gene is left open where the match is weak. Clone size appears in some rows only: once, few, many, or a class for an expanded clone.

V gene,clone size,D gene,J gene,CDR3 protein,CDR3 DNA
TRBV4-2,NA,TRBD2,TRBJ2-3,CASSQELAGNTDTQYF,TGTGCCAGCAGCCAAGAACTAGCGGGTAACACAGATACGCAGTATTTT
TRBV6-5,NA,TRBD2,TRBJ2-7,CASTQLASGAKYF,TGTGCCAGCACGCAGTTGGCTAGCGGGGCCAAGTACTTC
TRBV30,NA,NA,TRBJ1-2,CAWIHGYTF,TGTGCCTGGATCCATGGCTACACCTTC
TRBV4-1,NA,TRBD1,TRBJ1-1,CASSQDQGDRKNTEAFF,TGCGCCAGCAGCCAAGATCAGGGGGACAGGAAAAACACTGAAGCTTTCTTT
TRBV5-3,NA,NA,TRBJ2-3,CARSLWGRPSTDTQYF,TGTGCCAGAAGCTTGTGGGGCAGGCCTTCCACAGATACGCAGTATTTT
TRBV5-1,NA,NA,TRBJ1-2,CASSFDRLGYTF,TGCGCCAGCAGTTTCGACAGGCTAGGCTACACCTTC
TRBV28,NA,NA,TRBJ1-1,CASSLWAGHLNTEAFF,TGTGCCAGCAGTTTATGGGCGGGACACCTGAACACTGAAGCTTTCTTT
TRBV28,NA,TRBD1,TRBJ2-3,CASITPFRDRGTDTQYF,TGTGCCAGCATTACCCCCTTCAGGGACAGGGGTACAGATACGCAGTATTTT
TRBV20-1,NA,NA,TRBJ2-7,CSARRYEQYF,TGCAGTGCTAGACGTTACGAGCAGTACTTC
TRBV15,NA,NA,TRBJ1-1,CATSRDKAVEAFF,TGTGCCACCAGCAGGGATAAGGCCGTTGAAGCTTTCTTT
TRBV13,NA,NA,TRBJ1-1,CASSLGTRNTEAFF,TGTGCCAGCAGCTTAGGTACTAGAAACACTGAAGCTTTCTTT
TRBV2,NA,NA,TRBJ1-1,CASNEGADGYTEAFF,TGTGCCAGCAACGAGGGAGCCGACGGCTACACTGAAGCTTTCTTT
TRBV18,NA,NA,TRBJ1-4,CASSPPGRDEKLFF,TGTGCCAGCTCACCACCTGGCAGGGACGAAAAACTGTTTTTT
TRBV7-3,NA,TRBD2,TRBJ2-1,CASSPRGLAGAGEQFF,TGTGCCAGCAGCCCAAGGGGACTAGCGGGAGCCGGTGAGCAGTTCTTC
TRBV6-2/TRBV6-3,NA,TRBD1,TRBJ2-2,CASRPTGGPAGELFF,TGTGCCAGCAGACCTACAGGGGGCCCTGCCGGGGAGCTGTTTTTT
TRBV5-1,NA,TRBD2,TRBJ2-1,CASSLAGGAVNEQFF,TGCGCCAGCAGCTTGGCCGGGGGGGCAGTCAATGAGCAGTTCTTC
TRBV5-4,NA,TRBD2,TRBJ2-7,CASRVGSGGPREQYF,TGTGCCAGCAGGGTCGGGTCGGGAGGGCCGAGGGAGCAGTACTTC
TRBV6-2/TRBV6-3,NA,TRBD2,TRBJ2-1,CASSFLAGAGEQFF,TGTGCCAGCAGTTTTCTAGCGGGAGCTGGTGAGCAGTTCTTC
TRBV5-1,NA,NA,TRBJ1-4,CASSLRAGRNNEKLFF,TGCGCCAGCAGCCTGAGAGCGGGACGGAATAATGAAAAACTGTTTTTT
TRBV19,once,TRBD1,TRBJ1-2,CASRGFPGQGKNGYTF,TGTGCCAGTAGGGGATTCCCGGGACAGGGAAAAAATGGCTACACCTTC
TRBV7-3,NA,NA,TRBJ2-1,CASSRTPDSYNEQFF,TGTGCCAGCAGTCGGACACCCGACTCCTACAATGAGCAGTTCTTC
TRBV5-1,NA,NA,TRBJ1-6,CASSLSQGSSPLHF,TGCGCCAGCAGCTTGAGTCAGGGGTCTTCACCCCTCCACTTT
TRBV20-1,NA,NA,TRBJ2-2,CSATYSLRVFF,TGCAGTGCTACCTACTCCCTCCGGGTGTTTTTT
TRBV5-4,once,TRBD1,TRBJ1-2,CASSSGQGSFYGYTF,TGTGCCAGCAGCAGTGGACAGGGAAGCTTCTATGGCTACACCTTC
TRBV7-9,once,TRBD1,TRBJ2-3,CACNPGGGADTQYF,TGTGCCTGTAACCCAGGGGGCGGAGCAGATACGCAGTATTTT
TRBV27,NA,NA,TRBJ2-7,CASSFSLGYGYEQYF,TGTGCCAGCAGTTTCTCTCTGGGGTATGGGTACGAGCAGTACTTC
TRBV5-5,NA,NA,TRBJ1-1,CASSRGANTEAFF,TGTGCCAGCAGCCGGGGGGCGAACACTGAAGCTTTCTTT
TRBV24-1,NA,NA,TRBJ1-1,CATRGPGQQNTEAFF,TGTGCCACCAGGGGGCCGGGACAACAGAACACTGAAGCTTTCTTT
TRBV6-2/TRBV6-3,once,TRBD1,TRBJ2-7,CASSPDRAYEQYF,TGTGCCAGCAGCCCGGACAGGGCCTACGAGCAGTACTTC
TRBV27,NA,NA,TRBJ1-6,CASSLSRGLGSPLHF,TGTGCCAGCAGTTTATCGCGGGGGCTAGGCTCACCCCTCCACTTT
TRBV6-5,NA,NA,TRBJ2-1,CASSYGLYSSYNEQFF,TGTGCCAGCAGTTACGGCCTGTACAGCTCCTACAATGAGCAGTTCTTC
TRBV7-2,NA,NA,TRBJ1-5,CASSFGGVSNQPQHF,TGTGCCAGCAGCTTTGGCGGAGTTAGCAATCAGCCCCAGCATTTT
TRBV27,NA,NA,TRBJ1-2,CASSFQAESYGYTF,TGTGCCAGCAGTTTCCAAGCGGAGAGCTATGGCTACACCTTC
TRBV5-4,NA,NA,TRBJ1-3,CASSFRGIGNTIYF,TGTGCCAGCAGCTTCAGGGGAATCGGAAACACCATATATTTT
TRBV28,NA,NA,TRBJ1-5,CASQRFRERNQPQHF,TGTGCCAGTCAACGATTCAGGGAGCGCAATCAGCCCCAGCATTTT